The 9 T cell receptor beta chains presented below share a single source sample, sequenced in a study of vaccination and CD4 T cells after COVID-19. Antigens of these TCRs are unknown. Sequencing of cultured CD4+ T cell DNA used the Oncomine TCR Beta short-read assay. TCRdb analysed the PCR reads with MiXCR anew, one entry per CDR3 protein. The table records about 18,000 distinct CDR3 sequences, over 75% of them present only once. Treatment: roughly 10-day PBMC culture with coronavirus spike peptide pools or control peptides (ViraFEST assay). The material was CD4+ T cells from blood, cultured in vitro, obtained after SARS-CoV-2 vaccination. The receptors come from a human donor who received a COVID-19 vaccine.

As DNA, the CDR3 is TGTGCCAGCAGCTACGGGACAGGGGGCCTACACACAGATACGCAGTATTTT. Translating gives CASSYGTGGLHTDTQYF. V is TRBV11-2 and J is TRBJ2-3, with 12 bases identical to TRBD1. Trimming cost V 4 bases and J 2 bases; bases outside gene matches: 7. The CDR3 loop spans 17 amino acids. Germline CDR1 SGHAT, CDR2 FQNNGV.

The CDR3 nucleotides read TGTGCCAGCAGGGATCCGGGGCGTTCACCCCTCCACTTT. Translating it yields CASRDPGRSPLHF. The chain couples TRBV6-1 to TRBJ1-6, with a tentative D call TRBD1 (5 bases). The V gene lost 6 bases and the J gene lost 9 bases, with 12 bases spanning the gap. The CDR3 has 13 amino acids. Germline V gives CDR1 MNHNS, CDR2 SASEGT.

The gene calls are TRBV7-7 and TRBJ2-1, with D perhaps matching TRBD1 (6 bases). Trimming took 5 bases from V and 5 from J, leaving 10 bases between them. The CDR3 spans 13 residues. CDR1 and CDR2 (germline): SSHAT, FNYEAQ (reference sequence). The CDR3, as DNA: TGTGCCAGCAGCCGAGGACAGAACAATGAGCAGTTCTTC. It specifies CASSRGQNNEQFF.

This chain uses TRBV24-1 with TRBJ2-1; the D gene could be TRBD1 or TRBD2 (5 bases each). The germline gives CDR1 KGHDR, CDR2 SFDVKD. The CDR3 has 14 amino acids. Trimming took 7 bases from V and 5 from J, leaving 14 bases between them. In nucleotides, the CDR3 is TGTGCCACCAGGGGAAGGGACCGCAACAATGAGCAGTTCTTC. It translates to CATRGRDRNNEQFF.

The chain carries TRBV24-1 and TRBJ1-2, with 10 bases aligning to TRBD1. After removal of 6 bases from V and 6 bases from J, the junction contained 3 bases not matched to a gene. The CDR3 loop spans 13 amino acids. Germline V CDR1 and CDR2: KGHDR, SFDVKD. CDR3 sequence (DNA): TGTGCCACCAGTAGGGGACAGGGGCATGGCTACACCTTC. Encoded protein: CATSRGQGHGYTF.

The rearrangement uses TRBV7-2 and TRBJ2-3; unclear D gene. Trimming took 5 bases from V and 2 from J, leaving 8 bases between them. This CDR3 contains 13 residues. Germline CDR1 is SGHTA and CDR2 is FQGNSA. The CDR3 coding sequence is TGTGCCAGCAGCGGACCTAACACAGATACGCAGTATTTT. It translates to CASSGPNTDTQYF.

CDR3 in amino acids: CAWDGRASYEQYF. Here the CDR3 DNA reads TGTGCCTGGGATGGACGCGCATCCTACGAGCAGTACTTC. The chain carries TRBV30 and TRBJ2-7; D unresolved. The germline V gene has CDR1 GTSNPN and CDR2 SVGIG (reference sequence). The CDR3 runs to 13 residues. V was clipped by 5 bases and J by 1 base, with 12 bases between them.

The rearrangement joins TRBV19 to TRBJ1-5, with 9 bases aligning to TRBD1. The germline gives CDR1 LNHDA, CDR2 SQIVND (reference sequence). V lost 5 bases to trimming and J lost 4 bases; unmatched junction nucleotides: 6. The CDR3 covers 15 residues. Here the CDR3 DNA reads TGTGCCAGTAGTTCGGGACAGGGTTTTAATCAGCCCCAGCATTTT. This gives the protein CASSSGQGFNQPQHF.

This chain connects TRBV2 to TRBJ2-5; D not certain. V lost 0 bases to trimming and J lost 2 bases, with 4 bases between them. CDR1 SNHLY and CDR2 FYNNEI come from the germline V gene. The CDR3 covers 13 residues. The CDR3 spells CASSEADQETQYF. CDR3 nucleotide sequence: TGTGCCAGCAGTGAAGCCGATCAAGAGACCCAGTACTTC.